This TCR beta chain came from a study of blood T cell repertoires in COVID-19. This clone was seen a single time. In the original workflow: Scientists estimated how many nucleated cells there were by amplifying reference gene primers. Here immunoSEQ multiplex PCR was the method, and the copy in TCRdb shows in-frame clones only, minus some. V and J calls and clone size are given by that table; D and trimming were obtained from the DNA. The table includes roughly 210,000 clones, less than 90% detected once. Germline V gives CDR1 SNHLY, CDR2 FYNNEI. The V and J ends lost 3 bases and 2 bases respectively, with 8 bases between them. The CDR3 length is 14 residues.

The TCR was taken from a woman older than 75 with COVID-19, enrolled during active disease. Material for sequencing was peripheral blood. V is TRBV2 and J is TRBJ2-1; D is perhaps TRBD2 (6 bases). CDR3 coding DNA: TGTGCCAGCAGTGAGTGGACTACCTACAATGAGCAGTTCTTC. This sequence encodes CASSEWTTYNEQFF.